Each of the 29 T cell receptor beta chains below was sequenced from the same sample in a study of T cell responses to AZD1222 COVID-19 vaccine. Profiling relied on immunoSEQ multiplex PCR, and the TCRdb table lists in-frame clones only, not all of them. The sample records tens of thousands of clones, over 75% being singletons. The sequencing used peripheral blood, collected on day 0 of AZD1222 vaccination. The receptor set was obtained from an adult in good health.

This chain links TRBV4-2 with TRBJ1-2, with TRBD1 matching over 7 bases. V was clipped by 4 bases and J by 7 bases; unmatched bases: 6. In germline, CDR1 is LGHNA, CDR2 YNFKEQ. The CDR3 totals 13 residues. The CDR3 sequence: CASSPGGGSGYTF. CDR3 bases: TGTGCCAGCAGCCCAGGGGGGGGAAGTGGCTACACCTTC.

V gene TRBV4-2 combines with J gene TRBJ2-7; tentative D call: TRBD1 (7 bases). CDR3 size: 16 residues. Germline-derived CDR1 and CDR2 are LGHNA and YNFKEQ. V shed 1 base and J shed 5 bases, with 18 bases lying between them. CDR3 in DNA: TGTGCCAGCAGCCAAGGAAGCTCAGGGGGGTTCCACGAGCAGTACTTC. Amino acids: CASSQGSSGGFHEQYF.

The chain uses TRBV28 and TRBJ1-1; TRBD1 might be the D (5 bases). Per germline, CDR1 MDHEN and CDR2 SYDVKM. This CDR3 contains 14 residues. Trimming removed 6 bases from V and 5 bases from J, with 16 bases in between. Here the CDR3 DNA reads TGTGCCAGCAGACCTACGGCAGGGCGGACTGAAGCTTTCTTT. Its translation is CASRPTAGRTEAFF. Full variable domain (missing parts from reference TRBV28 and TRBJ1-1): DVKVTQSSRYLVKRTGEKVFLECVQDMDHENMFWYRQDPGLGLRLIYFSYDVKMKEKGDIPEGYSVSREKKERFSLILESASTNQTSMYLCASRPTAGRTEAFFGQGTRLTVV.

V usage is TRBV5-4 and J usage is TRBJ1-4, with 7 positions matching TRBD1. Trimming at V came to 4 bases and at J to 8 bases, leaving 8 bases not matched to a gene. CDR1 and CDR2 from the germline V gene are SGHNT and YYREEE (reference sequence). The CDR3 sequence is 14 residues long. The DNA of the CDR3 is TGTGCCAGCAGCCCAGGGGGGACTCCAGAAAAACTGTTTTTT. This translates into CASSPGGTPEKLFF. The variable domain in full, with the rest retrieved from reference TRBV5-4 and TRBJ1-4, is ETGVTQSPTHLIKTRGQQVTLRCSSQSGHNTVSWYQQALGQGPQFIFQYYREEENGRGNFPPRFSGLQFPNYSSELNVNALELDDSALYLCASSPGGTPEKLFFGSGTQLSVL.

The J gene is TRBJ1-2, the V gene TRBV12-3 or TRBV12-4, with D hard to call. The CDR3 sequence is 13 residues long. Trimming took 4 bases from V and 6 from J, leaving 12 bases between them. The DNA of the CDR3 is TGTGCCAGCAGTTCCCAGAATGCGGATGGCTACACCTTC. This sequence encodes CASSSQNADGYTF.

J is TRBJ2-2 and V is TRBV18; TRBD2 agrees at 8 bases. V dropped 3 bases and J dropped 5; count of bases not matched to a gene: 5. Germline assignment: CDR1 KGHSH and CDR2 LQKENI. The CDR3 runs to 15 residues. The CDR3 DNA reads as TGTGCCAGCTCACCCCCAGCGGGAGTTACCGGGGAGCTGTTTTTT. Translation gives CASSPPAGVTGELFF.

This chain connects TRBV7-8 to TRBJ1-1, with a tentative D call TRBD1 (5 bases). The CDR3 has 15 residues. Germline CDR1 is SGHVS and CDR2 is FQNEAQ. With 0 bases removed from V and 1 base from J, the gap between germline ends came to 9 bases. The CDR3 region has the DNA TGTGCCAGCAGCTTAGCGCTGGGGACGAACACTGAAGCTTTCTTT. As protein: CASSLALGTNTEAFF.

The gene calls are TRBV19 and TRBJ2-7; D is undetermined. Deletions cut 3 bases from V and 7 bases from J, with 10 bases between. This CDR3 has 12 amino acids. Germline V gene lookup returns CDR1 LNHDA and CDR2 SQIVND (reference sequence). CDR3: CASSISPDEQYF. The CDR3 region has the DNA TGTGCCAGTAGTATTTCCCCTGATGAGCAGTACTTC.

This chain links TRBV11-3 with TRBJ2-2, with D perhaps TRBD1 or TRBD2 (5 bases each). The CDR3 has 13 residues. The V end was cut by 5 bases, the J end by 5 bases, with 9 bases between. CDR1 and CDR2 from the germline V gene are SGHNT and YENEEA. The CDR3 region has the DNA TGTGCCAGCAGCAGGGACGGGACCGGGGAGCTGTTTTTT. Translated: CASSRDGTGELFF.

The genes are TRBV18 and TRBJ2-5, with 8 bases matching TRBD2. The CDR3 has 17 amino acids. The V gene end was trimmed by 2 bases and the J gene end by 4 bases; junction bases not matched to a gene: 12. The germline CDR1 and CDR2 sequences are KGHSH and LQKENI. CDR3 protein: CASSPESGGPMAETQYF. DNA of the CDR3: TGTGCCAGCTCACCAGAGTCGGGGGGGCCGATGGCAGAGACCCAGTACTTC.

V and J are TRBV12-3 or TRBV12-4 and TRBJ2-1; D gene uncertain. V was pared by 5 bases and J by 9 bases, with 11 bases between. The CDR3 has 12 amino acids. CDR3 bases: TGTGCCAGCAGTAGGACCGGAAGTGAGCAGTTCTTC. Its translation: CASSRTGSEQFF.

This sequence joins TRBV4-1 and TRBJ1-6; D call uncertain. The CDR3 is 14 residues long. CDR1 MGHRA and CDR2 YSYEKL come from the germline V gene. Between the trimmed V and J ends, which lost 0 bases and 10 bases, there was a span of 10 bases. CDR3 nucleotide sequence: TGCGCCAGCAGCCAAGACGGGGTATGGTCACCCCTCCACTTT. Protein: CASSQDGVWSPLHF.

The chain uses TRBV6-5 and TRBJ1-5; D is uncertain. V lost 2 bases and J 0 bases, leaving 8 bases between the germline ends. Germline V gene lookup returns CDR1 MNHEY and CDR2 SVGAGI. The CDR3 totals 15 residues. The CDR3 here is CASSYPGYSNQPQHF. DNA for the CDR3: TGTGCCAGCAGTTACCCCGGGTATAGCAATCAGCCCCAGCATTTT.

The rearrangement uses TRBV5-1 and TRBJ2-3; D call uncertain. The CDR3 extends over 15 amino acids. The germline V gene has CDR1 SGHRS and CDR2 YFSETQ. V lost 1 base, J lost 1 base, and 10 bases lay in between. The CDR3 spells CASSLTGPGTDTQYF. CDR3 DNA sequence: TGCGCCAGCAGCTTGACCGGGCCCGGCACAGATACGCAGTATTTT.

The V and J genes are TRBV10-3 and TRBJ2-1, with 11 bases fitting TRBD2. Germline assignment: CDR1 ENHRY and CDR2 SYGVKD. With 10 bases clipped from V and 6 bases from J, the junction kept 8 bases outside the gene matches. The CDR3 totals 14 residues. The CDR3 DNA is TGTGCCACCCAGGGGACTAGCGGCTTCAATGAGCAGTTCTTC. Translating it yields CATQGTSGFNEQFF.

V and J are TRBV6-5 and TRBJ2-7; D unclear. CDR1 MNHEY and CDR2 SVGAGI come from the germline V gene. CDR3 length: 12 residues. The V end was cut by 8 bases, the J end by 1 base, with 9 bases between. The CDR3 spells CASDTDSYEQYF. The CDR3 DNA is TGTGCCAGCGATACAGATTCCTACGAGCAGTACTTC.

CDR3 nucleotide sequence: TGTGCCAGCAGCTTGGCCCGACGACTAGCTCTTACAGATACGCAGTATTTT. Its protein is CASSLARRLALTDTQYF. V usage is TRBV5-6 and J usage is TRBJ2-3, with TRBD2 matching 7 bases. The V and J ends lost 0 bases and 3 bases, in that order; junction bases with no gene match: 10. CDR3 length: 17 amino acids. Germline V gene sequence: CDR1 SGHDT, CDR2 YYEEEE.

The chain couples TRBV7-2 to TRBJ2-3; 10 bases match TRBD2. Germline V gene lookup returns CDR1 SGHTA and CDR2 FQGNSA. V gave up 1 base and J gave up 2 bases; unmatched junction bases: 6. There are 17 residues in the CDR3. CDR3 in amino acids: CASSLGAGGPPTDTQYF. CDR3 in DNA: TGTGCCAGCAGCTTAGGAGCGGGAGGGCCCCCCACAGATACGCAGTATTTT.

The chain employs TRBV6-5 and TRBJ2-3; no reliable D call. The CDR3 has 11 amino acids. In germline, CDR1 is MNHEY, CDR2 SVGAGI. The V end was cut by 6 bases, the J end by 2 bases, with 3 bases between. The CDR3 sequence is CASRFTDTQYF. The CDR3 bases are TGTGCCAGCAGGTTCACAGATACGCAGTATTTT.

This chain links TRBV28 with TRBJ1-5; unclear D gene. The germline V gene has CDR1 MDHEN and CDR2 SYDVKM. Between the trimmed V and J ends, which lost 2 bases and 6 bases, there was a span of 11 bases. CDR3 length equals 14 residues. The CDR3 loop reads CASSLRRRSQPQHF. Here the CDR3 DNA reads TGTGCCAGCAGTTTAAGGCGGAGAAGTCAGCCCCAGCATTTT.

The chain has TRBV2 and TRBJ2-7; 8 bases agree with TRBD2. CDR3 length: 12 residues. V was clipped by 10 bases and J by 5 bases; unmatched bases: 7. Germline-derived CDR1 and CDR2 are SNHLY and FYNNEI. The CDR3 DNA sequence: TGTGCCAACAGCGGGAGTGGCGACGAGCAGTACTTC. This gives the protein CANSGSGDEQYF.

V is TRBV7-2 and J is TRBJ2-1, with 10 positions matching TRBD1. The CDR3 is 18 residues long. J gave up 4 bases and V 1 base, and 10 bases lay outside the gene matches. The germline gives CDR1 SGHTA, CDR2 FQGNSA. The CDR3 nucleotides are TGTGCCAGCAGCTTAGACCCGATGGGGACAGGGGATTACAATGAGCAGTTCTTC. It yields the protein CASSLDPMGTGDYNEQFF. Full variable domain (rest looked up from reference TRBV7-2 and TRBJ2-1): GAGVSQSPSNKVTEKGKDVELRCDPISGHTALYWYRQSLGQGLEFLIYFQGNSAPDKSGLPSDRFSAERTGGSVSTLTIQRTQQEDSAVYLCASSLDPMGTGDYNEQFFGPGTRLTVL.

The V call is TRBV11-2, the J call TRBJ2-5, with TRBD2 matching over 14 bases. Germline CDR1 is SGHAT and CDR2 is FQNNGV. V trimming: 5 bases; J trimming: 4 bases; junction bases outside the gene matches: 12. This CDR3 has 18 residues. The CDR3, as DNA: TGTGCCAGCAGCACCGGGACTAGCGGGAGAGCCTGGGGAGAGACCCAGTACTTC. It encodes CASSTGTSGRAWGETQYF.

CDR3 region: CASSPARLGYEQYF. The CDR3 DNA is TGCGCCAGCAGCCCGGCCCGGCTGGGATACGAGCAGTACTTC. The V call is TRBV5-1, the J call TRBJ2-7, with unresolved D. The CDR3 has 14 amino acids. Germline CDR1 SGHRS, CDR2 YFSETQ. Trimming shortened V by 4 bases and J by 4 bases, and 15 bases separated the two germline ends.

The chain combines TRBV6-5 with TRBJ1-4; D is possibly TRBD1 (5 bases). The germline gives CDR1 MNHEY, CDR2 SVGAGI. V was clipped by 0 bases and J by 7 bases, with 12 bases between them. This CDR3 region has 15 residues. CDR3 region: CASSYSRGGGEKLFF. The CDR3 DNA is TGTGCCAGCAGTTACTCGAGGGGCGGTGGTGAAAAACTGTTTTTT.

V gene TRBV12-5 combines with J gene TRBJ2-5, with D possibly called TRBD1 or TRBD2 (6 bases each). There are 15 residues in the CDR3. Germline-derived CDR1 and CDR2 are LGHNT and FRNRAP. V lost 1 base to trimming and J lost 5 bases, with 14 bases between them. CDR3 in DNA: TGTGCTAGTGGTTTGGGGGGGGCACCGCGGGAGACCCAGTACTTC. Amino acid sequence: CASGLGGAPRETQYF.

The table lists this clone with a count of one. The chain carries TRBV3-1 (or the pseudogene TRBV3-2) and TRBJ2-1, with 10 nucleotides matching TRBD2. The CDR3 consists of 16 residues. CDR1 and CDR2 from the germline V gene are LGHDT and YNNKEL (reference sequence). V was clipped by 3 bases and J by 3 bases; unmatched bases: 5. The CDR3 loop reads CASSHSGTSVYNEQFF. The CDR3 DNA reads as TGTGCCAGCAGCCATTCCGGGACTAGCGTCTACAATGAGCAGTTCTTC.

The chain links TRBV11-1 to TRBJ2-7, with 7 bases fitting TRBD2. Germline trimming cut 1 base from V and 7 bases from J; bases unmatched to any gene: 1. The length of the CDR3 is 12 residues. The germline CDR1 and CDR2 sequences are SGHAT and FQDESV (reference sequence). CDR3 amino acids: CASSLGAGEQYF. The CDR3 DNA reads as TGTGCCAGCAGCTTAGGAGCGGGGGAGCAGTACTTC.

The genes are TRBV19 and TRBJ1-5; tentative D call: TRBD1 (6 bases). V shed 5 bases and J shed 7 bases, with 18 bases lying between them. This CDR3 comprises 15 residues. CDR1 LNHDA and CDR2 SQIVND come from the germline V gene (reference sequence). CDR3 in amino acids: CASSATGTRGQPQHF. DNA for the CDR3: TGTGCCAGTAGTGCAACCGGGACCAGGGGACAGCCCCAGCATTTT.